The present T cell receptor beta chain was sequenced within a study of T cells after yellow fever vaccination. Study summary: Low-cell-number fractions underwent preparation using SMART-Seq v4 Ultra Low Input. Whole-study findings and limits: It was a small share of clonotypes that appeared in both CD4 and CD8 compartments.

The CDR3 contains 15 residues. Trimming removed 9 bases from V and 5 bases from J, with 22 bases in between. It was through 5'RACE template switching that TCR cDNA was made, with a universal primer site and UMIs added. TCRdb passed the 5' RACE reads through MiXCR, listing each CDR3 protein once. In the table there are 200,000 to 250,000 distinct CDR3 sequences, 6.9% of which are singletons. This clonotype was picked up many times. The antigen is not known. The TCR sequence derives from a man aged 25-40 years who received the YFV17D yellow fever vaccine. This sample comprised CD4+ T cells sorted from PBMCs, obtained 15 days after the yellow fever booster vaccination. The rearrangement links TRBV23-1 to TRBJ2-5, with D possibly TRBD1 on 6 matching bases. TRBV23-1 has ORF status, its function being uncertain. CDR3 DNA: TGCGCCAGGATTGATCTGACAGGACGTCTCGAGACCCAGTACTTC. Translation gives CARIDLTGRLETQYF.